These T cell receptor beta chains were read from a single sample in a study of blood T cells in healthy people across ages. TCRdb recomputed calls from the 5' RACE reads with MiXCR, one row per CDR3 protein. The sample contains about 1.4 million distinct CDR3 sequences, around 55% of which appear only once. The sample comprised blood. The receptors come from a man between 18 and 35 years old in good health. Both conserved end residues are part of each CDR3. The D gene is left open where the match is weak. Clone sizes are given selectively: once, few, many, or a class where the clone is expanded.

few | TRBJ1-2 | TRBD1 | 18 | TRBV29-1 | CSVQTTPITGGVNYGYTF | TGCAGCGTCCAAACCACTCCAATTACAGGGGGAGTAAACTATGGCTACACCTTC
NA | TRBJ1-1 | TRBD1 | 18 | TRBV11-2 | CASSLGPGRGLMNTEAFF | TGTGCCAGCAGCTTAGGCCCCGGCAGGGGGCTTATGAACACTGAAGCTTTCTTT
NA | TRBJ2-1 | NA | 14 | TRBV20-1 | CSAPTGIAYYEQFF | TGCAGTGCTCCAACCGGGATAGCTTATTATGAGCAGTTCTTC
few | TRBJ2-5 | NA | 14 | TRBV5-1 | CASRERTDQETQYF | TGCGCCAGCAGAGAACGGACGGACCAAGAGACCCAGTACTTC
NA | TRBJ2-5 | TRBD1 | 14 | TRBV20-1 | CSATPGTGEETQYF | TGCAGTGCAACTCCGGGGACAGGGGAAGAGACCCAGTACTTC
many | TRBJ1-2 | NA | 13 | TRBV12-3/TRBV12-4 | CASRSGQGYGYTF | TGTGCCAGCAGATCGGGACAAGGCTATGGCTACACCTTC
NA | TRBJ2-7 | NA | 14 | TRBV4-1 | CASSQVGTNYEQYF | TGCGCCAGCAGCCAAGTCGGCACTAACTACGAGCAGTACTTC
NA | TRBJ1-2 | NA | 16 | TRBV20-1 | CSARDLRDLRRYGYTF | TGCAGTGCTAGAGATCTGAGGGATCTGAGACGCTATGGCTACACCTTC
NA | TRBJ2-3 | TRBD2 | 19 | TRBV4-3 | CASSQDLLTGTSRADTQYF | TGCGCCAGCAGCCAAGACCTCCTAACCGGGACTAGCCGCGCAGATACGCAGTATTTT
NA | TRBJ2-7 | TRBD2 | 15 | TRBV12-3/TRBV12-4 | CASSSTPSGVYEQYF | TGTGCCAGCAGTTCCACTCCTAGCGGGGTCTACGAGCAGTACTTC
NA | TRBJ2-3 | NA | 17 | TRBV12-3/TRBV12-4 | CASSLTPPGVGTDTQYF | TGTGCCAGCAGTTTAACCCCCCCAGGGGTGGGCACAGATACGCAGTATTTT
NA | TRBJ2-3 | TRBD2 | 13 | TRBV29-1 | CSVLAANTDTQYF | TGCAGCGTACTAGCGGCTAACACAGATACGCAGTATTTT
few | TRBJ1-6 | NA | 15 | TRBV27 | CASSLGGNGNSPLHF | TGTGCCAGCAGTTTAGGAGGCAATGGGAATTCACCCCTCCACTTT
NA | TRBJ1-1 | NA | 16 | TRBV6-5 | CASSYEMGRGGDEAFF | TGTGCCAGCAGTTACGAAATGGGGCGCGGAGGTGATGAAGCTTTCTTT
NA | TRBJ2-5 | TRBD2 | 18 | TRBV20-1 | CTPSSSGELAGEEETQYF | TGCACCCCTAGCAGTAGTGGGGAATTAGCGGGGGAGGAAGAGACCCAGTACTTC
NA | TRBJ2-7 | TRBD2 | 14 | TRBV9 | CASSERTSPYEQYF | TGTGCCAGCAGCGAACGGACTAGCCCCTACGAGCAGTACTTC
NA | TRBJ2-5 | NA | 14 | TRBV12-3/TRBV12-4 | CASGEQGLQETQYF | TGTGCCAGCGGGGAACAGGGTTTACAAGAGACCCAGTACTTC
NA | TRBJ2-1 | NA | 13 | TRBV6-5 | CASSPGLLGEQFF | TGTGCCAGCAGTCCGGGTCTCTTAGGTGAGCAGTTCTTC
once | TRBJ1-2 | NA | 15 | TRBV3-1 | CASSQGGASAYGYTF | TGTGCCAGCAGCCAAGGCGGGGCGTCGGCCTATGGCTACACCTTC
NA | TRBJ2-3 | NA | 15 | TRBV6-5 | CASSYSTQGGDTQYF | TGTGCCAGCAGTTACTCGACCCAGGGTGGAGATACGCAGTATTTT
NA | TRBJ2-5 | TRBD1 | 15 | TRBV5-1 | CASSSGDRDAGTQYF | TGCGCCAGCAGCAGCGGGGACAGGGATGCGGGGACCCAGTACTTC
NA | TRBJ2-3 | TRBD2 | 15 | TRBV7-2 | CASSQTSGNTDTQYF | TGTGCCAGCAGCCAAACTAGCGGCAACACAGATACGCAGTATTTT
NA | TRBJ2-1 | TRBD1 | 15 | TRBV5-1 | CASSFTGGNYNEQFF | TGCGCCAGCAGCTTTACAGGGGGCAACTACAATGAGCAGTTCTTC
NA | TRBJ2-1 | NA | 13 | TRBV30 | CAWSVVTNNEQFF | TGTGCCTGGAGTGTGGTAACAAACAATGAGCAGTTCTTC
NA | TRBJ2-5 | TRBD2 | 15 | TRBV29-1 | CSVERQGGVQETQYF | TGCAGCGTTGAAAGGCAGGGAGGGGTCCAAGAGACCCAGTACTTC
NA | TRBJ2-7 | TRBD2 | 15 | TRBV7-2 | CASSLEDGGLYEQYF | TGTGCCAGCAGCTTAGAGGACGGGGGACTATACGAGCAGTACTTC
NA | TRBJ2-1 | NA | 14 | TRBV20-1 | CSARDGWVYNEQFF | TGCAGTGCCAGAGATGGGTGGGTCTACAATGAGCAGTTCTTC
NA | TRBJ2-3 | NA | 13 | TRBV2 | CASIGRSTDTQYF | TGTGCCAGCATCGGGCGGAGCACAGATACGCAGTATTTT
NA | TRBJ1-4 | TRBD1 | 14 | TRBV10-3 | CAISQTGGGRKLFF | TGTGCCATCAGCCAAACAGGGGGAGGGAGAAAACTGTTTTTT
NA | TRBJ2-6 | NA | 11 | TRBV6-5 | CASWGANVLTF | TGTGCCAGCTGGGGGGCCAACGTCCTGACTTTC
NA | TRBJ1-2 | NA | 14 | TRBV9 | CASSVAGRSYGYTF | TGTGCCAGCAGCGTAGCAGGGCGAAGCTATGGCTACACCTTC
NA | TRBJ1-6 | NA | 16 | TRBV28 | CASRPESSSYNSPLHF | TGTGCCAGCAGGCCAGAGTCGAGCTCCTATAATTCACCCCTCCACTTT
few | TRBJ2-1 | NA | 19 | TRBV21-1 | CASSIPLGGLAGRDNEQFF | TGTGCCAGCAGCATCCCGCTTGGGGGACTAGCGGGGCGGGACAATGAGCAGTTCTTC
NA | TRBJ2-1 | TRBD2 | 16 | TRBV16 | CASSHILAGDGNEQFF | TGTGCCAGCAGCCACATACTAGCGGGAGACGGTAATGAGCAGTTCTTC
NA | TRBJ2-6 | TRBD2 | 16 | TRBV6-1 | CASSEARGYGANVLTF | TGTGCCAGCAGTGAAGCGCGGGGGTATGGGGCCAACGTCCTGACTTTC
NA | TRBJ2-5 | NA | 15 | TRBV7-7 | CASSLGGAFEETQYF | TGTGCTAGCAGCTTGGGGGGGGCGTTTGAAGAGACCCAGTACTTC
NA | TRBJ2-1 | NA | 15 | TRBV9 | CASSVMSNGLNEQFF | TGTGCCAGCAGCGTGATGAGCAACGGGCTGAATGAGCAGTTCTTC
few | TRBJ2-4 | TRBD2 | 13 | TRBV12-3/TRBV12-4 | CASSPGLAGAQYF | TGTGCCAGCAGTCCGGGACTAGCGGGTGCTCAGTACTTC
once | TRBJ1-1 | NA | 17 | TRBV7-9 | CASIASGSGPMNTEAFF | TGTGCCAGCATTGCGTCCGGTTCGGGCCCCATGAACACTGAAGCTTTCTTT
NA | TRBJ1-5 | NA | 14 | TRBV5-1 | CASSLEHPDQPQHF | TGCGCCAGCAGCTTGGAACATCCCGATCAGCCCCAGCATTTT
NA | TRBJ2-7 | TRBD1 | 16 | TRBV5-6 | CASSSPPRQGEPEQYF | TGTGCCAGCAGCTCTCCCCCACGACAGGGGGAACCCGAGCAGTACTTC
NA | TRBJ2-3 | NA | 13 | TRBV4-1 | CASSRLFGDTQYF | TGCGCCAGCAGCCGTCTCTTTGGAGATACGCAGTATTTT
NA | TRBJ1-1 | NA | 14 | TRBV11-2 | CASSDTQVNTEAFF | TGTGCCAGCAGTGATACACAGGTGAACACTGAAGCTTTCTTT
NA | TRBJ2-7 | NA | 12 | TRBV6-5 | CASRGRPYEQYF | TGTGCCAGCAGGGGGAGACCCTACGAGCAGTACTTC
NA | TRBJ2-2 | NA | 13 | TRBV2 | CASAITTTGELFF | TGTGCCAGCGCTATTACTACGACCGGGGAGCTGTTTTTT
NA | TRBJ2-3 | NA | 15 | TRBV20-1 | CSARAPTDSTDTQYF | TGCAGTGCTAGAGCTCCCACGGACAGCACAGATACGCAGTATTTT
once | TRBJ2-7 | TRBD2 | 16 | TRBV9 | CASSVDPTSGSYEQYF | TGTGCCAGCAGCGTAGATCCGACTAGCGGTTCCTACGAGCAGTACTTC
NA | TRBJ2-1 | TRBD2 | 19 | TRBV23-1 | CASSHSVSGSESSYNEQFF | TGCGCCAGCAGTCACTCCGTAAGCGGGAGCGAGAGCTCCTACAATGAGCAGTTCTTC
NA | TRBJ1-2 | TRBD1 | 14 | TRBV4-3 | CASSRGTENYGYTF | TGCGCCAGCAGCCGCGGGACAGAAAACTATGGCTACACCTTC
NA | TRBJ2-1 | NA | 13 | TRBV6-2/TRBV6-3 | CASSYSGLPEQFF | TGTGCCAGCAGTTACTCCGGGCTTCCTGAGCAGTTCTTC
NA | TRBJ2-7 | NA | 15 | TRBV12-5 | CASGLPGQGTYEQYF | TGTGCTAGTGGTTTGCCCGGGCAGGGTACCTACGAGCAGTACTTC
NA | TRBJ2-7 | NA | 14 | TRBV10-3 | CAISDARDVNEQYF | TGTGCCATCAGTGACGCCAGGGACGTCAATGAGCAGTACTTC
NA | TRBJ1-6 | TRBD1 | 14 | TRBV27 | CASSWGQGNSPLHF | TGTGCCAGCAGTTGGGGACAGGGGAATTCACCCCTCCACTTT
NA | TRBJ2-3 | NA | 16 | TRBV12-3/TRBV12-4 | CASISDRRGSADTQYF | TGTGCCAGCATTTCTGACAGAAGAGGGTCTGCAGATACGCAGTATTTC
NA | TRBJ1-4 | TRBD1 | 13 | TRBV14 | CASSGRDRDKLFF | TGTGCCAGCAGCGGCCGGGACAGGGACAAACTGTTTTTT
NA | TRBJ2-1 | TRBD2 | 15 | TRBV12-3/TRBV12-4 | CASSFSASGGNEQFF | TGTGCCAGCAGTTTTAGTGCTAGCGGAGGCAATGAGCAGTTCTTC
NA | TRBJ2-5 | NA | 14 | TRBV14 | CASSQEPPQETQYF | TGTGCCAGCAGCCAAGAGCCACCCCAAGAGACTCAGTACTTC